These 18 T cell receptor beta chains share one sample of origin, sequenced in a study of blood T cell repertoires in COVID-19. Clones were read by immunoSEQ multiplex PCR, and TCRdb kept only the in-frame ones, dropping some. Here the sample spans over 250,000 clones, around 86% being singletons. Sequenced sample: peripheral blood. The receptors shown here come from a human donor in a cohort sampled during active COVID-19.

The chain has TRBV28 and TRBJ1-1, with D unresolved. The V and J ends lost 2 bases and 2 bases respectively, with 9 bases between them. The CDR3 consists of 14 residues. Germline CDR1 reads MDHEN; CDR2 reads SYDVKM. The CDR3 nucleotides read TGTGCCAGCAGTTTAGCCACGCGCAACACTGAAGCTTTCTTT. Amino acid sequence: CASSLATRNTEAFF.

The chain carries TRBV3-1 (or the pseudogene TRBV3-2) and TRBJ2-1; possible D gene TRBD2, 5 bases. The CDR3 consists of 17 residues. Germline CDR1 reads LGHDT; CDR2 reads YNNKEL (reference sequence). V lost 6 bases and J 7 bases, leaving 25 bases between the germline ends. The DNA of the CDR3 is TGTGCCAGCAGTCACTCCTTGTCGCGGAGGACCAAAAATGAGCAGTTCTTC. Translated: CASSHSLSRRTKNEQFF.

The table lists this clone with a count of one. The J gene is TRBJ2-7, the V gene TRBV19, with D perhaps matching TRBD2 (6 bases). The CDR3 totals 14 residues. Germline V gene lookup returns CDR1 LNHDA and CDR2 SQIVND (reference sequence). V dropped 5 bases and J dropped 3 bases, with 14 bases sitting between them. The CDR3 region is CASSRGGNFYEQYF. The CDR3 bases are TGTGCCAGTAGTCGGGGCGGGAATTTCTACGAGCAGTACTTC.

CDR3 nucleotides: TGTGCCAGCTCACCTAGACAGGGGAGGACCCTCTGGGACACTGAAGCTTTCTTT. Translation gives CASSPRQGRTLWDTEAFF. This chain uses TRBV18 with TRBJ1-1; 8 bases agree with TRBD1. CDR3 length equals 18 residues. Germline V gives CDR1 KGHSH, CDR2 LQKENI. Trimming cost V 3 bases and J 3 bases; bases outside gene matches: 15. Based on the CDR3 plus reference TRBV18 and TRBJ1-1, the full variable domain is NAGVMQNPRHLVRRRGQEARLRCSPMKGHSHVYWYRQLPEEGLKFMVYLQKENIIDESGMPKERFSAEFPKEGPSILRIQQVVRGDSAAYFCASSPRQGRTLWDTEAFFGQGTRLTVV.

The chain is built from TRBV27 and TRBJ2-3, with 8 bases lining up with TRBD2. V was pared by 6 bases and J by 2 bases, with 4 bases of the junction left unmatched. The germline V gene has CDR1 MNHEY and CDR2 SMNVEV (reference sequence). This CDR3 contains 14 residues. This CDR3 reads CASRLTSATDTQYF. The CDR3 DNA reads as TGTGCCAGCAGACTGACTAGCGCCACAGATACGCAGTATTTT.

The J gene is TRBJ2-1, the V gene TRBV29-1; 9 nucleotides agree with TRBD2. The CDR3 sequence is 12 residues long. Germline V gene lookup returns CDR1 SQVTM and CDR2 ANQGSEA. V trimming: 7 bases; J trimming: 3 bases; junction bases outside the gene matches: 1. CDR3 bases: TGCAGCGCTAGCGGGGTCTACAATGAGCAGTTCTTC. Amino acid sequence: CSASGVYNEQFF.

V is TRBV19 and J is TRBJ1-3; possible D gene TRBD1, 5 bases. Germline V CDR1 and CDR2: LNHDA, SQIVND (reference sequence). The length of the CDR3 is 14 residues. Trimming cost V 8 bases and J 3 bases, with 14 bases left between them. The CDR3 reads CASSAGYFGNTIYF. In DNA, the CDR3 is TGTGCCAGTTCGGCAGGGTACTTTGGAAACACCATATATTTT.

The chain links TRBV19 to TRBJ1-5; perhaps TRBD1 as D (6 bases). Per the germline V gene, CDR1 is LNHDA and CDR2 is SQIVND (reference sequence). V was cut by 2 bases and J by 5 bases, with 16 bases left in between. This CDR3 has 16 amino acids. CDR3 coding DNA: TGTGCCAGTAGTATATCTTACCCCAGGGGCGATCAGCCCCAGCATTTT. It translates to CASSISYPRGDQPQHF.

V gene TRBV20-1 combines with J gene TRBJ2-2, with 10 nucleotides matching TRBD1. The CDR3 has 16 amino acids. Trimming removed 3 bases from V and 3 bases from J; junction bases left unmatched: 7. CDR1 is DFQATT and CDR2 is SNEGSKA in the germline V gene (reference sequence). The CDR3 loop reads CSASDPGTGDTGELFF. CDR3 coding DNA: TGCAGTGCTAGTGACCCCGGGACAGGGGACACCGGGGAGCTGTTTTTT.

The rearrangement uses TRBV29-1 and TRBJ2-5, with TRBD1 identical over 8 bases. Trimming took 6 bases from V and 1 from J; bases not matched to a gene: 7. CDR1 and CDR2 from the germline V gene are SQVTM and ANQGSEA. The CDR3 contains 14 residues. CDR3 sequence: CSVNPGQVQETQYF. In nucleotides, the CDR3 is TGCAGCGTCAATCCGGGACAGGTCCAAGAGACCCAGTACTTC.

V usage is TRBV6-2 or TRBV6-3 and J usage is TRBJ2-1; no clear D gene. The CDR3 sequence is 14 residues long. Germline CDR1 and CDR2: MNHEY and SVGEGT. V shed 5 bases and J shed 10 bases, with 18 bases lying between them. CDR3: CASSPTRVVREQFF. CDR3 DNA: TGTGCCAGCAGTCCGACCCGGGTTGTCCGGGAGCAGTTCTTC.

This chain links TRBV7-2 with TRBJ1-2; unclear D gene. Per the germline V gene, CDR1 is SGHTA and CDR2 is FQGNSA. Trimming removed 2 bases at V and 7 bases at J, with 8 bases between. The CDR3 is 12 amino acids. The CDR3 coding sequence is TGTGCCAGCAGCTTAACTCTTAGTGGCTACACCTTC. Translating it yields CASSLTLSGYTF.

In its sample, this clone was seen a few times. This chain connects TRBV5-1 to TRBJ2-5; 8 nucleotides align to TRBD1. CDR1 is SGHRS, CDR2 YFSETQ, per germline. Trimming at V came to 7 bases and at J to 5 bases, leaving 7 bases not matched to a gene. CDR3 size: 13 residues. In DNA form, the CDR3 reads TGCGCCAGCCAGCAGGGGGCGGGGGAGACCCAGTACTTC. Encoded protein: CASQQGAGETQYF. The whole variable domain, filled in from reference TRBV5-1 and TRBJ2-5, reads KAGVTQTPRYLIKTRGQQVTLSCSPISGHRSVSWYQQTPGQGLQFLFEYFSETQRNKGNFPGRFSGRQFSNSRSEMNVSTLELGDSALYLCASQQGAGETQYFGPGTRLLVL.

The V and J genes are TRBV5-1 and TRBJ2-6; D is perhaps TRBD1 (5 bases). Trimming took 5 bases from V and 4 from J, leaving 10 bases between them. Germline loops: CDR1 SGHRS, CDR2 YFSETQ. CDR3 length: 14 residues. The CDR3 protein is CASRSGSGANVLTF. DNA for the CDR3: TGCGCCAGCAGGTCAGGGTCAGGGGCCAACGTCCTGACTTTC.

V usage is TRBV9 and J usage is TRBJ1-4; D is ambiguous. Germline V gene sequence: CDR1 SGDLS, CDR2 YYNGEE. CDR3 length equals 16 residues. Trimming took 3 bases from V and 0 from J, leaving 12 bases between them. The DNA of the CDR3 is TGTGCCAGCAGCGCCGGTCCGAGAGCAACTAATGAAAAACTGTTTTTT. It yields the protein CASSAGPRATNEKLFF.

The chain's CDR3 is CASSFAGFNGELFF. CDR3 DNA sequence: TGTGCCAGCAGCTTTGCAGGGTTTAACGGGGAGCTGTTTTTT. The chain links TRBV5-5 to TRBJ2-2; possible D gene TRBD1, 5 bases. The V end was cut by 2 bases, the J end by 7 bases, with 12 bases between. Germline CDR1 SGHKS, CDR2 YYEKEE (reference sequence). CDR3 length: 14 residues.

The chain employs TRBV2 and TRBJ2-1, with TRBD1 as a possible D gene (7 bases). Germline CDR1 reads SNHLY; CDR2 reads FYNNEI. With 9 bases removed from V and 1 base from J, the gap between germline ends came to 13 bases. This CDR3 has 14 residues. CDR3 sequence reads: CASQGGISYNEQFF. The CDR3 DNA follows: TGTGCCAGTCAGGGGGGAATATCCTACAATGAGCAGTTCTTC.

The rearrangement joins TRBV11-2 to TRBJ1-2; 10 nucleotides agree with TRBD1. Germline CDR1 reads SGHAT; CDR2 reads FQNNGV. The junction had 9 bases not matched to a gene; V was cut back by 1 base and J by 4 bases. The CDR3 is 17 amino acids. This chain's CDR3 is CASSLGSRTGGLYGYTF. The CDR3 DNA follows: TGTGCCAGCAGCTTAGGGTCCAGGACAGGGGGTCTCTATGGCTACACCTTC. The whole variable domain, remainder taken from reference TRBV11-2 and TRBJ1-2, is EAGVAQSPRYKIIEKRQSVAFWCNPISGHATLYWYQQILGQGPKLLIQFQNNGVVDDSQLPKDRFSAERLKGVDSTLKIQPAKLEDSAVYLCASSLGSRTGGLYGYTFGSGTRLTVV.